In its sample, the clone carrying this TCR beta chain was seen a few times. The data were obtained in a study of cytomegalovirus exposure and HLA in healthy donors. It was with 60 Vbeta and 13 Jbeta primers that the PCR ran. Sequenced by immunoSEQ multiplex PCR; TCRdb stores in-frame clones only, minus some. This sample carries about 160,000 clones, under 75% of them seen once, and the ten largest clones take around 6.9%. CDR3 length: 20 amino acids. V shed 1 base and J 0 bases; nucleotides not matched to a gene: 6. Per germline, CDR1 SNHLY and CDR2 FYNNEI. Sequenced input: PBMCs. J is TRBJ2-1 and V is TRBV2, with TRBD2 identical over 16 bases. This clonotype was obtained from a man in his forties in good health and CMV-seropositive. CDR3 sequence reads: CASSEEGLAGGLSSYNEQFF. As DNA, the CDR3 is TGTGCCAGCAGTGAAGAGGGACTAGCGGGGGGGCTAAGCTCCTACAATGAGCAGTTCTTC.